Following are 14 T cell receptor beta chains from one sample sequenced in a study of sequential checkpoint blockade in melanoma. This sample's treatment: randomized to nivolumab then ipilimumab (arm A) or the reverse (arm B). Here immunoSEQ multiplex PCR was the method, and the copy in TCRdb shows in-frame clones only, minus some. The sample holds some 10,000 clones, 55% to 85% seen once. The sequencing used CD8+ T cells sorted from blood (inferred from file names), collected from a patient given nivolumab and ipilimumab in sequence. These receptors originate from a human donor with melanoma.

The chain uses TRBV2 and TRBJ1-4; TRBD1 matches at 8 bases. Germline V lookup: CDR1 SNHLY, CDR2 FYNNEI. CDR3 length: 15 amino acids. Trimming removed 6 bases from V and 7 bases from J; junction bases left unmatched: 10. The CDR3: CASRRLTGEGEKLFF. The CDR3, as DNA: TGTGCCAGCAGACGCCTGACAGGGGAGGGTGAAAAACTGTTTTTT.

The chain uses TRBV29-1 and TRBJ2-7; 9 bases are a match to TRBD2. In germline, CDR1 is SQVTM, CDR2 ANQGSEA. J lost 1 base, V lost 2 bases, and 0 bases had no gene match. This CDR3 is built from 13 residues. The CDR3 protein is CSVESGGSYEQYF. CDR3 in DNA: TGCAGCGTTGAAAGCGGGGGGTCCTACGAGCAGTACTTC.

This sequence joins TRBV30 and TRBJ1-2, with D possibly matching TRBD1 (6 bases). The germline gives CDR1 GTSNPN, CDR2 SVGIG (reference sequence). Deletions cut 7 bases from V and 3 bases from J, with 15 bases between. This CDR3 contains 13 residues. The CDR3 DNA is TGTGCCTATGACTGGGGGCGCGACTATGGCTACACCTTC. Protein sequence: CAYDWGRDYGYTF.

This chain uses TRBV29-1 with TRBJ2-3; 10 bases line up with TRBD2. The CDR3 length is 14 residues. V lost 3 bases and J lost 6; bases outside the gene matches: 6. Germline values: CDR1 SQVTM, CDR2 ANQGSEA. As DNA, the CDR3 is TGCAGCGTTGAGGTCCCGGGACTAGCGGATACGCAGTATTTT. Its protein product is CSVEVPGLADTQYF.

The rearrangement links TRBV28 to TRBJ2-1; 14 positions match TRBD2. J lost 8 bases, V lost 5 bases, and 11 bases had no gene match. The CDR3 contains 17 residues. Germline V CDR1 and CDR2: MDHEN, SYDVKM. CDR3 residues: CASSPSLGLAGDHEQFF. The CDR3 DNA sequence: TGTGCCAGCAGTCCGAGCTTGGGACTAGCGGGAGACCATGAGCAGTTCTTC.

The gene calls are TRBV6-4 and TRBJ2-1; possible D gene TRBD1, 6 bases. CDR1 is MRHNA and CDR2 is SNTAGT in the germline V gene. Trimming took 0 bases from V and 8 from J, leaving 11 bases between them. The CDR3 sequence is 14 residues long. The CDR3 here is CASSDSEGVDEQFF. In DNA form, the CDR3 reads TGTGCCAGCAGTGACTCTGAGGGGGTGGATGAGCAGTTCTTC.

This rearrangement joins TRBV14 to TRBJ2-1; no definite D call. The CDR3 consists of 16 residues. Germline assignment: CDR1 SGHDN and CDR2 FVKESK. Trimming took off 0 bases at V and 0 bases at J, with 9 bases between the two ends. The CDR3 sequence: CASSQDLRSSYNEQFF. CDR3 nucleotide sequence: TGTGCCAGCAGCCAAGATCTGAGGAGCTCCTACAATGAGCAGTTCTTC.

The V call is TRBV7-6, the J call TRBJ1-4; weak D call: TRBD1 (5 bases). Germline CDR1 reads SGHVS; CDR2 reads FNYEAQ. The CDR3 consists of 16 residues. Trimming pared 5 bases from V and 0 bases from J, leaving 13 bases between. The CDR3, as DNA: TGTGCCAGCAGCCCGGGGGGGTTTGCAACTAATGAAAAACTGTTTTTT. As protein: CASSPGGFATNEKLFF.

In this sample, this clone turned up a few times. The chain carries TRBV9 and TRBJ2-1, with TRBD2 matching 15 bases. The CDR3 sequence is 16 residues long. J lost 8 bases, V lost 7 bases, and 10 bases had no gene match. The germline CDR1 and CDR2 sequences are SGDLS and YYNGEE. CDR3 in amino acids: CASGGLAGGAGDEQFF. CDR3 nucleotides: TGTGCCAGCGGAGGACTAGCGGGGGGGGCGGGGGATGAGCAGTTCTTC.

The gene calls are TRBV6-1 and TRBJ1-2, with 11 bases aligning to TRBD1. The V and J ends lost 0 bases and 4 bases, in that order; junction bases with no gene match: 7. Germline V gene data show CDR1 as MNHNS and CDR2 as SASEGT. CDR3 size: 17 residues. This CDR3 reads CASSEARGTGGGYGYTF. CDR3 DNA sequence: TGTGCCAGCAGTGAAGCGAGAGGGACAGGGGGTGGCTATGGCTACACCTTC.

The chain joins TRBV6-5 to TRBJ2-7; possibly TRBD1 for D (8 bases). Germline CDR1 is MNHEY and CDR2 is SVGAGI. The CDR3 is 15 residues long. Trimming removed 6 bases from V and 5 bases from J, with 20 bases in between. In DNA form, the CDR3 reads TGTGCCAGCAGCCCAAACAGGGGGGGTACTAACGAGCAGTACTTC. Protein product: CASSPNRGGTNEQYF.

The CDR3 here is CASSPGLAGGPGDTQYF. The CDR3 bases are TGTGCCAGCTCACCCGGACTAGCGGGGGGGCCTGGAGATACGCAGTATTTT. The chain has TRBV18 and TRBJ2-3, with 15 nucleotides matching TRBD2. Germline lookup yields CDR1 KGHSH and CDR2 LQKENI. The CDR3 is 17 amino acids. V lost 3 bases, J lost 5 bases, and 6 bases stayed unmatched. Supplemented by reference TRBV18 and TRBJ2-3, the full variable domain reads NAGVMQNPRHLVRRRGQEARLRCSPMKGHSHVYWYRQLPEEGLKFMVYLQKENIIDESGMPKERFSAEFPKEGPSILRIQQVVRGDSAAYFCASSPGLAGGPGDTQYFGPGTRLTVL.

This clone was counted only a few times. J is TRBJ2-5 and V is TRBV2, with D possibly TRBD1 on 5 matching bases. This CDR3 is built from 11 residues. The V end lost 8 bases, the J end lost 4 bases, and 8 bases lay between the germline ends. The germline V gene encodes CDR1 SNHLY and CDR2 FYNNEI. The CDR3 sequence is CASGAGETQYF. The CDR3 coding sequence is TGTGCCAGCGGGGCAGGAGAGACCCAGTACTTC.

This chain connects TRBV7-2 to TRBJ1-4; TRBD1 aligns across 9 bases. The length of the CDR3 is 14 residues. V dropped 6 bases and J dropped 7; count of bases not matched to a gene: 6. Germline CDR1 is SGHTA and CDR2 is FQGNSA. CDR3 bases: TGTGCCAGCAGGATTGGACAGGGGCGTGAAAAACTGTTTTTT. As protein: CASRIGQGREKLFF.